These 2 T cell receptor beta chains share one sample of origin, sequenced in a study of PD-1 blockade in classical Hodgkin lymphoma. As to time point: cycle 4 day 1 (C4D1), after 5 to 7 weeks of nivolumab. Relapse was seen in all patients after autologous stem cell transplantation, and brentuximab vedotin exposure was variable. CD4+ T cells were purified from thawed PBMCs by magnetic negative selection. The table came from immunoSEQ multiplex PCR; TCRdb's copy has only in-frame clones and leaves some out. The sample includes about 22,000 clones, roughly 76% of them seen just once. Specimen: CD4+ T cells from blood, collected before the fourth cycle of nivolumab. The receptors here all came from a human donor with classical Hodgkin lymphoma.

V gene TRBV7-3 combines with J gene TRBJ2-7; 9 bases are a match to TRBD2. Germline loops: CDR1 SGHTA, CDR2 FQGTGA. The CDR3 has 13 residues. V gave up 5 bases and J gave up 7 bases; unmatched junction bases: 6. CDR3 sequence reads: CASSILAGSEQYF. The CDR3 DNA follows: TGTGCCAGCAGCATCCTAGCGGGGAGTGAGCAGTACTTC.

This clone has a handful of counts. The rearrangement uses TRBV18 and TRBJ1-6, with 9 nucleotides matching TRBD1. Germline V gene lookup returns CDR1 KGHSH and CDR2 LQKENI. After removal of 6 bases from V and 10 bases from J, the junction contained 10 bases not matched to a gene. CDR3 length: 15 residues. In DNA form, the CDR3 reads TGTGCCAGCTCGCGACAGGGGGATTTCGGGTCACCCCTCCACTTT. This translates into CASSRQGDFGSPLHF.